This T cell receptor (beta chain) was recovered during a study of OX40 agonist ivuxolimab in advanced cancers. TCRdb's table, derived via immunoSEQ multiplex PCR, lists solely in-frame clones and lacks some. Of under 95,000 clones in the sample, around 90% were seen once. The CDR3 consists of 14 residues. V lost 7 bases to trimming and J lost 0 bases, with 13 bases between them. In germline, CDR1 is SEHNR, CDR2 FQNEAQ (reference sequence). The specimen comprised CD4+ or CD8+ T cells sorted from blood, sampled in a trial of the OX40 agonist ivuxolimab. The clonotype was recovered from an adult with an advanced solid tumor such as melanoma, head and neck, liver or kidney cancer. The V and J genes are TRBV7-9 and TRBJ2-7, with D tentatively TRBD2 (6 bases). The CDR3 region is CASTFSGSSYEQYF. CDR3 sequence (DNA): TGTGCCAGCACCTTTAGCGGAAGCTCCTACGAGCAGTACTTC.